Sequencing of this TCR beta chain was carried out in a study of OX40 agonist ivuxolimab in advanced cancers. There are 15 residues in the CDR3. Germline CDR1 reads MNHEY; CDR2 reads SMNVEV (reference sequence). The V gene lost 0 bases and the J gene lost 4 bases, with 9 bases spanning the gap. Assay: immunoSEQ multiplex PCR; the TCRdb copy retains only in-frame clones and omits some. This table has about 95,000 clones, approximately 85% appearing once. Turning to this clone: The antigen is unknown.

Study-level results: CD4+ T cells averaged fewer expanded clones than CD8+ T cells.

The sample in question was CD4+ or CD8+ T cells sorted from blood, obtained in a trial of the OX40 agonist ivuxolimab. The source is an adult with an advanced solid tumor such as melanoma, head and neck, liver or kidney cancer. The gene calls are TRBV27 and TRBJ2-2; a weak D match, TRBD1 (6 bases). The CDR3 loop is CASSLSGHLTGELFF. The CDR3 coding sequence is TGTGCCAGCAGTTTATCGGGACACCTCACCGGGGAGCTGTTTTTT.